The rows below give T cell receptor beta chains drawn from one sample of a study of CD8 T cells in Susac syndrome. TCRdb itself ran the immunoSEQ multiplex PCR reads through MiXCR, one entry per CDR3 protein. Of about 47,000 distinct CDR3 sequences in the sample, about 91% were seen once. Sequencing input: CD8+ T cells from PBMCs. All receptors come from a human donor in good health. CDR3s include the opening cysteine and the closing phenylalanine or tryptophan. D genes are given only for firm matches. Clone size is shown for a subset of rows, as once, few, many or a class of expanded clone.

V,size,J,D,CDR3,DNA
TRBV2,few,TRBJ2-7,NA,CASSEGYVYEQYF,TGTGCCAGCAGTGAAGGGTACGTCTACGAGCAGTACTTC
TRBV7-2,NA,TRBJ2-3,NA,CASSFPEETSTDTQYF,TGTGCCAGCAGCTTCCCAGAGGAAACTAGCACAGATACGCAGTATTTT
TRBV7-9,NA,TRBJ1-1,NA,CASSPQEGNTEAFF,TGTGCCAGCAGCCCCCAGGAGGGGAACACTGAAGCTTTCTTT
TRBV29-1,NA,TRBJ1-1,NA,CSSGLRAEAFF,TGCAGCTCTGGGCTACGGGCTGAAGCTTTCTTT
TRBV29-1,NA,TRBJ1-2,NA,CSVEGPQWAIKGYTF,TGCAGCGTTGAGGGTCCTCAGTGGGCAATTAAAGGCTACACCTTC
TRBV2,NA,TRBJ2-1,TRBD2,CASSDGRAYNEQFF,TGTGCCAGCAGTGACGGGAGGGCCTACAATGAGCAGTTCTTC
TRBV20-1,once,TRBJ1-2,NA,CSAAGTGFYGYTF,TGCAGTGCGGCAGGGACCGGCTTTTACGGCTACACCTTC
TRBV2,NA,TRBJ2-1,TRBD2,CASSTSSGLAGDNEQFF,TGTGCCAGCAGTACCTCGTCGGGACTAGCGGGAGATAATGAGCAGTTCTTC
TRBV29-1,NA,TRBJ1-1,NA,CSVERRREGAFF,TGCAGCGTTGAGCGCAGACGGGAAGGAGCTTTCTTT
TRBV4-1,NA,TRBJ2-3,NA,CASSQETRDTQYF,TGCGCCAGCAGCCAAGAAACCCGAGATACGCAGTATTTT
TRBV19,NA,TRBJ1-1,NA,CASSIVPGQLNTEAFF,TGTGCCAGTAGTATAGTACCGGGACAACTGAACACTGAAGCTTTCTTT
TRBV20-1,NA,TRBJ2-7,TRBD2,CSASRGLADKYYEQYF,TGCAGTGCTAGTCGGGGACTAGCGGATAAATACTACGAGCAGTACTTC
TRBV30,NA,TRBJ2-7,TRBD2,CAWDGRGDEQYF,TGTGCCTGGGACGGGCGGGGGGACGAGCAGTACTTC
TRBV29-1,once,TRBJ2-7,TRBD2,CSVGGLAGPYEQYF,TGCAGCGTTGGGGGACTAGCGGGACCCTACGAGCAGTACTTC
TRBV5-1,NA,TRBJ2-7,NA,CASSFQGDEQYF,TGCGCCAGCAGCTTCCAGGGCGACGAGCAGTACTTC
TRBV4-1,NA,TRBJ2-1,TRBD2,CASSRGTSENSYNEQFF,TGCGCCAGCAGCCGCGGGACTAGCGAAAACTCCTACAATGAGCAGTTCTTC
TRBV21-1,NA,TRBJ2-7,NA,CASTQRGGPVEEQYF,TGTGCCAGCACCCAAAGGGGGGGGCCGGTGGAAGAGCAGTACTTC
TRBV12-3/TRBV12-4,NA,TRBJ1-2,NA,CASSGVLYGYTF,TGTGCCAGCAGCGGGGTCCTCTATGGCTACACCTTC
TRBV9,NA,TRBJ2-1,NA,CASSGNNEQFF,TGTGCCAGCAGCGGGAACAATGAGCAGTTCTTC
TRBV10-2,NA,TRBJ2-7,NA,CASSEDRTYEQYF,TGCGCCAGCAGTGAAGACAGGACCTACGAGCAGTACTTC
TRBV15,NA,TRBJ2-7,NA,CATSRGTGNYEQYF,TGTGCCACCAGCAGAGGTACGGGGAACTACGAGCAGTACTTC
TRBV19,NA,TRBJ2-7,NA,CASSMSAYEQYF,TGTGCCAGTAGTATGTCCGCTTACGAGCAGTACTTC
TRBV4-1,NA,TRBJ2-1,TRBD2,CASSPGLAGYNEQFF,TGCGCCAGCAGTCCGGGGCTAGCGGGTTACAATGAGCAGTTCTTC
TRBV27,NA,TRBJ1-2,TRBD1,CASSFRGPGYGYTF,TGTGCCAGCAGTTTCAGGGGGCCGGGCTATGGCTACACCTTC